These T cell receptor beta chains were read from a single sample in a study of blood T cell repertoires in COVID-19. The assay was immunoSEQ multiplex PCR, and TCRdb's table has in-frame clones only and misses some. The sample contains roughly 300,000 clones, approximately 87% of which appear only once. Sample: peripheral blood. The receptors come from a woman aged 40 to 55 who had recovered from COVID-19. The CDR3 runs from the conserved cysteine through the conserved F or W. Fields, in order: CDR3 DNA, CDR3 protein, V gene, J gene, clone size, D gene. The D gene is left open where the match is weak. Where a row states a size, it is once, few, many or the class of an expanded clone; other rows omit it.

TGCGCCAGCAGCTTGGCCCGCGGGGCGGTAGGACAAGAGACCCAGTACTTC	CASSLARGAVGQETQYF	TRBV5-1	TRBJ2-5	.	.
TGTGCCAGTAGGTCACCGGGACAGGGCAATGAGCAGTTCTTC	CASRSPGQGNEQFF	TRBV19	TRBJ2-1	.	TRBD1
TGCAGTGCTAGTAGTACAACAGATACGCAGTATTTT	CSASSTTDTQYF	TRBV20-1	TRBJ2-3	.	.
TGTGCCACCAGTGATTTGCGTGACAGGTCAAAAACCTACGAGCAGTACTTC	CATSDLRDRSKTYEQYF	TRBV24-1	TRBJ2-7	.	.
TGTGCCAGCAGCTCCGGGACAGGGGGTACCGGGGAGCTGTTTTTT	CASSSGTGGTGELFF	TRBV27	TRBJ2-2	.	TRBD1
TGTGCCAGCAGTGACCTGGGACAGACTTTAAACAATGAGCAGTTCTTC	CASSDLGQTLNNEQFF	TRBV25-1	TRBJ2-1	.	TRBD1
TGCGCCAGCAGCTTGTACGGGGGGGCCTCAGATACGCAGTATTTT	CASSLYGGASDTQYF	TRBV5-1	TRBJ2-3	.	TRBD2
TGCAGTGCTAGTGTGGGCATTGCCTACGAGCAGTACTTC	CSASVGIAYEQYF	TRBV20-1	TRBJ2-7	.	.
TGCGCCAGCAGAGCCAGCGGGGCAGAGACCCAGTACTTC	CASRASGAETQYF	TRBV5-1	TRBJ2-5	.	TRBD2
TGCAGCGTTGAAGACCCGCGGTCAAAGACCCAGTACTTC	CSVEDPRSKTQYF	TRBV29-1	TRBJ2-5	.	.
TGCGCCAGCAGCCCCCTACTAGGAAACACCGGGGAGCTGTTTTTT	CASSPLLGNTGELFF	TRBV5-1	TRBJ2-2	.	.
TGTGCCAGCAGCCGTCGGGGGGGCGCTGGCTATGGCTACACCTTC	CASSRRGGAGYGYTF	TRBV7-2	TRBJ1-2	few	.
TGTGCCTGGAGTGTTAAGGGGGTAGCTTTCTTT	CAWSVKGVAFF	TRBV30	TRBJ1-1	.	.
TGTGCCAGCAGCTTAGGGCCAGGGGTGGACTATGGCTACACCTTC	CASSLGPGVDYGYTF	TRBV7-9	TRBJ1-2	.	.
TGTGCCAGCAGGGCCTCCTACAATGAGCAGTTCTTC	CASRASYNEQFF	TRBV5-4	TRBJ2-1	.	.
TGTGCCACCGCAGAACAGGGGTGGTATAATTCACCCCTCCACTTT	CATAEQGWYNSPLHF	TRBV7-2	TRBJ1-6	many	TRBD1
TGTGCCAGCAGCGCCCGGAGCCGGAGCTCCTACGAGCAGTACTTC	CASSARSRSSYEQYF	TRBV27	TRBJ2-7	.	.
TGTGCCATCAAGGGGGCGGGGCGCAGCTCCTACAATGAGCAGTTCTTC	CAIKGAGRSSYNEQFF	TRBV10-3	TRBJ2-1	.	.
TGTGCCAGCCCCCCACGGGGGGCTCTTCGGGGCACTGAAGCTTTCTTT	CASPPRGALRGTEAFF	TRBV28	TRBJ1-1	.	.
TGTGCCAGCAGCCAGGGGGTAAACTATGGCTACACCTTC	CASSQGVNYGYTF	TRBV11-1	TRBJ1-2	.	TRBD1
TGTGCCACCAGCAGAGCGGCAGGAGGGGACTATGGCTACACCTTC	CATSRAAGGDYGYTF	TRBV15	TRBJ1-2	.	.
TGTGCCAGCAGTGGGGTCGGGAGCAATGAGCAGTTCTTC	CASSGVGSNEQFF	TRBV27	TRBJ2-1	.	.
TGTGCCAGCAGTTTATCGGACCCGAGGGCGGCAGATACGCAGTATTTT	CASSLSDPRAADTQYF	TRBV27	TRBJ2-3	many	.
TGTGCCAGCAGCATAGACAGGGGGCGCGAATTT	CASSIDRGREF	TRBV6-6	TRBJ1-1	.	TRBD1
TGTGCCAGCAGTGTTGGTCTAGCGGGGGGCACCGGGGAGCTGTTTTTT	CASSVGLAGGTGELFF	TRBV2	TRBJ2-2	.	TRBD2
TGTGCCAGCCTCCGGGGGGGGGCCGGCACCGGGGAGCTGTTTTTT	CASLRGGAGTGELFF	TRBV6-5	TRBJ2-2	once	TRBD2
TGTGCCAGCAGCCCGACCCGGGGGGGCAAGCCCTACGAGCAGTACTTC	CASSPTRGGKPYEQYF	TRBV5-4	TRBJ2-7	.	TRBD2
TGTGCCAGCAGGTACGGGACAGGGGGGAACGTCCTGACTTTC	CASRYGTGGNVLTF	TRBV9	TRBJ2-6	.	TRBD1